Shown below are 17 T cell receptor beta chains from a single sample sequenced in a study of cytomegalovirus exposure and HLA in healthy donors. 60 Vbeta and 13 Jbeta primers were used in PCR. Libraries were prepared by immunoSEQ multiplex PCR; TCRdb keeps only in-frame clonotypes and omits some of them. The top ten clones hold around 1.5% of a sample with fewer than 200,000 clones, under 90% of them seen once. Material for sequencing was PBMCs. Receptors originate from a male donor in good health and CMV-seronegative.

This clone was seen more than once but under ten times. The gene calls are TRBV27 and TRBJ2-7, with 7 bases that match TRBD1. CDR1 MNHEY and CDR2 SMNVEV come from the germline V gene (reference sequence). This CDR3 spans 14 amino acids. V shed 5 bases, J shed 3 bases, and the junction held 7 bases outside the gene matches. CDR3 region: CASSQTGLGYEQYF. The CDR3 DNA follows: TGTGCCAGCAGTCAGACAGGGTTGGGCTACGAGCAGTACTTC.

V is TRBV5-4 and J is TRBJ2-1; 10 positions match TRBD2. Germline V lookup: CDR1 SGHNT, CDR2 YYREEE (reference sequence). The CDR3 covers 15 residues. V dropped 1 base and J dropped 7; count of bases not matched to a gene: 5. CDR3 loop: CASSLPSGGGNEQFF. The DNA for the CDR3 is TGTGCCAGCAGCTTGCCTAGCGGGGGAGGAAATGAGCAGTTCTTC.

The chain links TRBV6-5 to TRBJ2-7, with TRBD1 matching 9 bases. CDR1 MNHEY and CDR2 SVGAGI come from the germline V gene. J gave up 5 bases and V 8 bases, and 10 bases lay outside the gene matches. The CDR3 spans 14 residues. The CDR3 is CASGGTGSRDEQYF. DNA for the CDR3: TGTGCCAGCGGGGGGACAGGGAGTAGGGACGAGCAGTACTTC.

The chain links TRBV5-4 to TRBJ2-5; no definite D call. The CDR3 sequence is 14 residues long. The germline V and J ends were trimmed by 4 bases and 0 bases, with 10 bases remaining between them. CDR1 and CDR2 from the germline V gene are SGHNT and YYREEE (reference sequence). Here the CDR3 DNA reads TGTGCCAGCAGCCGGTGGGCAGACCAAGAGACCCAGTACTTC. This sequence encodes CASSRWADQETQYF.

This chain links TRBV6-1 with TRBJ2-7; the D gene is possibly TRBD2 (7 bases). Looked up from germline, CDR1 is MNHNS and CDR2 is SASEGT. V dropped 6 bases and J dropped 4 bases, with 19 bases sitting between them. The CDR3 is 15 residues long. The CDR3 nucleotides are TGTGCCAGCAGCGGGGGGCCAGTAACAGGGTACGAGCAGTACTTC. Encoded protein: CASSGGPVTGYEQYF.

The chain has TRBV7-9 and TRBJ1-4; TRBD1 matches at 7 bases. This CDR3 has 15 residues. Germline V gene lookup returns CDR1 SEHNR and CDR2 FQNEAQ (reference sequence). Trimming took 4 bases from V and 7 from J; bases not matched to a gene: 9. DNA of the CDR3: TGTGCCAGCAGCTCATCATACAGGGGTGGTGAAAAACTGTTTTTT. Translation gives CASSSSYRGGEKLFF.

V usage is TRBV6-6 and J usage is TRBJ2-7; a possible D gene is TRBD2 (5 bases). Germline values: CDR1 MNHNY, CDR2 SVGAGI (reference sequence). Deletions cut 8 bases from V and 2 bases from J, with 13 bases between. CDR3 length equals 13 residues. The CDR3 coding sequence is TGTGCCAGCCGGCGAGCGGCGACCTACGAGCAGTACTTC. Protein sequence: CASRRAATYEQYF.

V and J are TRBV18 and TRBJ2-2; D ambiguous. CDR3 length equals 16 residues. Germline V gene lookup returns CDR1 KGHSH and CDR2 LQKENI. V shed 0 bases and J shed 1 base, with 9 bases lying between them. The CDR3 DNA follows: TGTGCCAGCTCACCACCGTATAGCTTGAACACCGGGGAGCTGTTTTTT. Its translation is CASSPPYSLNTGELFF.

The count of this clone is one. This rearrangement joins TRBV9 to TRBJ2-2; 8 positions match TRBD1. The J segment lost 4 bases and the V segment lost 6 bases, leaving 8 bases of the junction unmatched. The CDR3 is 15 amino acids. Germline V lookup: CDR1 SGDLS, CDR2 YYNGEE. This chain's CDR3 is CASKSGTGLTGELFF. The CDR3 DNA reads TGTGCCAGCAAGTCCGGGACAGGTCTCACCGGGGAGCTGTTTTTT.

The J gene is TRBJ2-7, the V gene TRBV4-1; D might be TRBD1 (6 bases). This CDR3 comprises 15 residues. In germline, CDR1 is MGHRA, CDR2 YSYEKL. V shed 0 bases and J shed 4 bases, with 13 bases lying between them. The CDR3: CASSQDADSNYEQYF. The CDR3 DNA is TGCGCCAGCAGCCAAGATGCGGACAGTAATTACGAGCAGTACTTC.

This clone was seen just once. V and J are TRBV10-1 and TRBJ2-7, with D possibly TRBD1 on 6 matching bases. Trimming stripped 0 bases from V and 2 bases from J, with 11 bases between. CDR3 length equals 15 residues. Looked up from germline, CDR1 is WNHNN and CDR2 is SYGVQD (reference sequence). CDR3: CASSESWGPAYEQYF. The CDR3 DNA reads TGCGCCAGCAGTGAGTCTTGGGGGCCCGCCTACGAGCAGTACTTC.

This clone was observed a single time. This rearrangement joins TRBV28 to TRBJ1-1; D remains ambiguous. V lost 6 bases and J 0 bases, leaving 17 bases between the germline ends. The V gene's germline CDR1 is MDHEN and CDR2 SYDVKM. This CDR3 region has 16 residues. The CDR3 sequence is CASSSRKEGVNTEAFF. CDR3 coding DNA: TGTGCCAGCAGCTCCCGCAAAGAAGGAGTGAACACTGAAGCTTTCTTT. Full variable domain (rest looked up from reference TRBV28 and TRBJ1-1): DVKVTQSSRYLVKRTGEKVFLECVQDMDHENMFWYRQDPGLGLRLIYFSYDVKMKEKGDIPEGYSVSREKKERFSLILESASTNQTSMYLCASSSRKEGVNTEAFFGQGTRLTVV.

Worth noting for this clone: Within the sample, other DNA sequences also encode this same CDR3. This CDR3 is CASSLRDHRVGGYTF. In DNA, the CDR3 is TGTGCCAGCAGTTTAAGGGACCACAGGGTAGGAGGCTACACCTTC. This chain uses TRBV28 with TRBJ1-2; the D gene is possibly TRBD1 (6 bases). The V gene lost 2 bases and the J gene lost 8 bases, with 18 bases spanning the gap. CDR1 and CDR2 from the germline V gene are MDHEN and SYDVKM. The CDR3 runs to 15 residues.

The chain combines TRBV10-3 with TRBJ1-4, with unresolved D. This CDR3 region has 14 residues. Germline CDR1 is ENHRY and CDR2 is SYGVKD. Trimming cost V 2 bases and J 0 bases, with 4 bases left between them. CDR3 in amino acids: CAISEAATNEKLFF. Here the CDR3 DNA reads TGTGCCATCAGTGAGGCAGCAACTAATGAAAAACTGTTTTTT.

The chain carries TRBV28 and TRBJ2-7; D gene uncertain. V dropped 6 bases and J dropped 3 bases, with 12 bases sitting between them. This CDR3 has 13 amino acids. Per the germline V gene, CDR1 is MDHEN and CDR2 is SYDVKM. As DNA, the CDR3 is TGTGCCAGCAGCTTAGATTCGGTCTACGAGCAGTACTTC. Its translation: CASSLDSVYEQYF.

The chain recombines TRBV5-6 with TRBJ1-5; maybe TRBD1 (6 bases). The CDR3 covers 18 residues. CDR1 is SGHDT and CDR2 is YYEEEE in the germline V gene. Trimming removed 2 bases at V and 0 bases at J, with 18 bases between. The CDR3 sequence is CASSLTPRGAYSNQPQHF. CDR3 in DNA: TGTGCCAGCAGCTTAACACCCAGGGGAGCTTATAGCAATCAGCCCCAGCATTTT.

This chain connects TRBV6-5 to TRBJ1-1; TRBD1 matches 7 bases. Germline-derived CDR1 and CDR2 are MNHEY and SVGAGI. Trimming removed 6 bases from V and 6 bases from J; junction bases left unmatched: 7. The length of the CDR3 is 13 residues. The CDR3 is CASSAGQASEAFF. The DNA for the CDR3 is TGTGCCAGCAGCGCCGGACAGGCTTCTGAAGCTTTCTTT.